Below are 14 T cell receptor beta chains sequenced from a single sample in a study of blood T cells in healthy people across ages. Through a sample-barcoded 5' primer and a J-beta primer mix, a second PCR was run for about 6 to 11 cycles. TCRdb independently ran MiXCR on the 5' RACE reads; one entry per CDR3 protein. Of 800,000 to 900,000 distinct CDR3 sequences in the sample, 60% to 80% are singletons; the top ten hold 28%. Sequencing input: blood. These receptors originate from a young man in good health.

This clonotype was recorded a few times. The V gene is TRBV20-1, the J gene TRBJ2-3; 10 nucleotides line up with TRBD2. The ends lost 3 bases at V and 6 bases at J; junction bases unmatched: 18. Per the germline V gene, CDR1 is DFQATT and CDR2 is SNEGSKA (reference sequence). CDR3 length equals 18 residues. CDR3 loop: CSASSGNLAGAWLDTQYF. The CDR3 DNA sequence: TGCAGTGCTAGTAGTGGGAACCTAGCGGGGGCGTGGCTGGATACGCAGTATTTT.

The V gene is TRBV6-5, the J gene TRBJ2-6, with a possible D match to TRBD1 (6 bases). Trimming shortened V by 6 bases and J by 2 bases, and 11 bases separated the two germline ends. Germline CDR1 is MNHEY and CDR2 is SVGAGI. The CDR3 is 15 amino acids. The CDR3 sequence: CASSSGVTGANVLTF. The DNA for the CDR3 is TGTGCCAGCAGCTCAGGGGTAACTGGGGCCAACGTCCTGACTTTC.

The chain joins TRBV10-3 to TRBJ2-3; 7 positions match TRBD2. The CDR3 has 16 amino acids. The germline V gene encodes CDR1 ENHRY and CDR2 SYGVKD. Germline trimming cut 2 bases from V and 4 bases from J; bases unmatched to any gene: 9. The CDR3 sequence: CAISEGLGQYSDTQYF. CDR3 in DNA: TGTGCCATCAGTGAGGGACTAGGCCAGTATTCAGATACGCAGTATTTT.

This clonotype was counted a single time. This rearrangement joins TRBV2 to TRBJ1-4; TRBD1 might be the D (6 bases). Looked up from germline, CDR1 is SNHLY and CDR2 is FYNNEI. V was shortened by 7 bases and J by 6 bases, with 12 bases between the two germline ends. The CDR3 contains 13 residues. DNA for the CDR3: TGTGCCAGCACCTATCGACAGGATGAAAAACTGTTTTTT. Its protein product is CASTYRQDEKLFF.

V and J are TRBV6-1 and TRBJ2-7; 7 bases are a match to TRBD1. V dropped 7 bases and J dropped 2; count of bases not matched to a gene: 5. CDR1 and CDR2 (germline): MNHNS, SASEGT. This CDR3 has 13 amino acids. The CDR3 sequence: CASTPQGPYEQYF. The CDR3 bases are TGTGCCAGCACTCCACAGGGGCCCTACGAGCAGTACTTC.

The CDR3 sequence is CASFQLDEQYF. In DNA form, the CDR3 reads TGTGCCAGCTTTCAGTTGGACGAGCAGTACTTC. The rearrangement joins TRBV2 to TRBJ2-4; D is undetermined. The J call could be wrong; TRBJ2-7 is a better fit for the DNA end. The CDR3 has 11 amino acids. Germline V lookup: CDR1 SNHLY, CDR2 FYNNEI.

The sample holds a few counts of this clonotype. One end of the junction fails to match germline, which may point to a read error. This chain joins TRBV7-2 and TRBJ2-1; D may be TRBD1 (6 bases). Looked up from germline, CDR1 is SGHTA and CDR2 is FQGNSA. This CDR3 is 16 amino acids long. The CDR3 nucleotides read TGTGCCAGCTGCTTAGCAACAGGGAGCTCCTACAATGAGCAGTTCTTC. This translates into CASCLATGSSYNEQFF.

The chain links TRBV5-1 to TRBJ1-2; no firm D call. CDR1 is SGHRS, CDR2 YFSETQ, per germline. The length of the CDR3 is 17 residues. V lost 0 bases to trimming and J lost 1 base, with 16 bases between them. The CDR3 loop is CASSLARSDVFNYGYTF. Here the CDR3 DNA reads TGCGCCAGCAGCTTGGCCCGGAGCGACGTCTTTAACTATGGCTACACCTTC.

There are a few counts of this clonotype. J is TRBJ1-2 and V is TRBV13; D gene ambiguous. The CDR3 contains 16 residues. V was pared by 5 bases and J by 3 bases, with 19 bases between. Germline CDR1 and CDR2: PRHDT and FYEKMQ (reference sequence). This CDR3 reads CASSPRFEGNYYGYTF. In nucleotides, the CDR3 is TGTGCCAGCAGCCCCAGATTCGAGGGAAACTACTATGGCTACACCTTC.

Turning to this clonotype: One junction end disagrees with the germline gene, perhaps due to a read error. The chain joins TRBV7-3 to TRBJ2-6; 7 bases fit TRBD1. Germline values: CDR1 SGHTA, CDR2 FQGTGA. The CDR3 spans 18 residues. The CDR3 reads CASSLRGQASSGANVLTF. The CDR3 nucleotides read TGTGCCAGCAGTTTAAGAGGACAGGCAAGTTCTGGGGCCAACGTCCTGACTTTC.

This clonotype was counted between two and nine times. The chain carries TRBV4-2 and TRBJ2-5, with a possible D match to TRBD2 (6 bases). The CDR3 covers 17 residues. The germline V gene has CDR1 LGHNA and CDR2 YNFKEQ. V lost 1 base to trimming and J lost 0 bases, with 15 bases between them. The CDR3 here is CASSQGVAGPYQETQYF. In nucleotides, the CDR3 is TGTGCCAGCAGCCAAGGCGTGGCGGGGCCGTACCAAGAGACCCAGTACTTC.

In regard to this clonotype: The junction and the germline gene differ at one end; a read error may be behind it. J is TRBJ2-5 and V is TRBV5-5; 8 nucleotides agree with TRBD1. The better agreement between TRBJ2-7 and the DNA end casts doubt on the J call. Germline CDR1 SGHKS, CDR2 YYEKEE (reference sequence). The CDR3 contains 14 residues. The CDR3 bases are TGTGCCGGCAGCTTGCGGACAGGGTGCAACGAGCAGTACTTC. This encodes CAGSLRTGCNEQYF.

This clonotype was observed once. The genes are TRBV6-2 or TRBV6-3 and TRBJ2-6; no clear D. With 6 bases removed from V and 0 bases from J, the gap between germline ends came to 12 bases. CDR3 length: 16 residues. Germline assignment: CDR1 MNHEY and CDR2 SVGEGT. This CDR3 is CASSRTANSGANVLTF. The CDR3 DNA reads as TGTGCCAGCAGCCGGACCGCGAACTCTGGGGCCAACGTCCTGACTTTC.

This chain uses TRBV7-9 with TRBJ1-1; 7 bases are shared with TRBD1. Germline CDR1 is SEHNR and CDR2 is FQNEAQ (reference sequence). The CDR3 is made up of 16 amino acids. After removal of 4 bases from V and 0 bases from J, the junction contained 8 bases not matched to a gene. The CDR3 sequence is CASSSSGQAMNTEAFF. For the CDR3, the DNA is TGTGCCAGCAGCTCCAGCGGACAGGCAATGAACACTGAAGCTTTCTTT.